Below are 4 T cell receptor beta chains sequenced from a single sample in a study of beta chain features in type 1 diabetes. Study-level findings and limits: TCRB CDR3s were moderately but significantly shorter in Type 1 diabetes patients in all four CD4+ subsets.

Expressed TCRB transcripts were sequenced because the isolated RNA had all been reverse transcribed beforehand. Repertoires were generated with immunoSEQ multiplex PCR, while TCRdb's copy carries only in-frame clones and drops some. The sample holds approximately 150,000 clones, roughly 65% seen once. Their antigen targets remain unknown. Sequencing was done on a sample of naive CD4+ T cells from blood. The receptors were gathered from a man aged 25-45 years with type 1 diabetes.

The chain employs TRBV2 and TRBJ2-5; no reliable D call. Germline assignment: CDR1 SNHLY and CDR2 FYNNEI. The length of the CDR3 is 14 residues. V was shortened by 3 bases and J by 5 bases, with 13 bases between the two germline ends. DNA of the CDR3: TGTGCCAGCAGTGATTCGGCCTGGCGGGAGACCCAGTACTTC. This gives the protein CASSDSAWRETQYF.

This clone was counted only a few times. The gene calls are TRBV9 and TRBJ2-3; D unresolved. This CDR3 has 13 residues. In germline, CDR1 is SGDLS, CDR2 YYNGEE. The V and J ends lost 5 bases and 2 bases respectively, with 9 bases between them. This CDR3 is CASRDVPTDTQYF. In DNA, the CDR3 is TGTGCCAGCAGGGATGTGCCCACAGATACGCAGTATTTT.

This chain links TRBV30 with TRBJ2-7; D is perhaps TRBD1 or TRBD2 (5 bases each). The CDR3 is 11 residues long. The germline V and J ends were trimmed by 2 bases and 7 bases, with 9 bases remaining between them. Germline V gene lookup returns CDR1 GTSNPN and CDR2 SVGIG (reference sequence). CDR3 loop: CAWSPGPEQYF. Here the CDR3 DNA reads TGTGCCTGGAGTCCGGGGCCGGAGCAGTACTTC.

The V call is TRBV30, the J call TRBJ1-4; no firm D call. Per the germline V gene, CDR1 is GTSNPN and CDR2 is SVGIG (reference sequence). Trimming stripped 0 bases from V and 0 bases from J, with 8 bases between. CDR3 size: 15 residues. CDR3 bases: TGTGCCTGGAGTGTAAGAATTACAACTAATGAAAAACTGTTTTTT. It specifies CAWSVRITTNEKLFF.